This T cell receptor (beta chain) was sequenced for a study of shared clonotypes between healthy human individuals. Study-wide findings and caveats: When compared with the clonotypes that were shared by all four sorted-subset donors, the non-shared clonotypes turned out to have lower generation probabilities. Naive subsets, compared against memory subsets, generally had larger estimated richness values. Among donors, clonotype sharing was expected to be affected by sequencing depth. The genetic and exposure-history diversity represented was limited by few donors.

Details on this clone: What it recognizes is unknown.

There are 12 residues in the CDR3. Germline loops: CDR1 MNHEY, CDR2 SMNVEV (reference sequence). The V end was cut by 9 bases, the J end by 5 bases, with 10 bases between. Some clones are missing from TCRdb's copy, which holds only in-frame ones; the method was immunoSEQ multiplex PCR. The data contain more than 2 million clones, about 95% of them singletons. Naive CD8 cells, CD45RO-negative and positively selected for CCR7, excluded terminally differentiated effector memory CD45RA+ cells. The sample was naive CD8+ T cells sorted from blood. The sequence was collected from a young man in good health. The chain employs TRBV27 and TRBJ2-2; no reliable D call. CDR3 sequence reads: CASSNGTGELFF. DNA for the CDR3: TGTGCCAGTTCGAACGGGACCGGGGAGCTGTTTTTT.